Sequencing of this TCR beta chain was carried out in a study of cytomegalovirus exposure and HLA in healthy donors. The germline V gene encodes CDR1 SGHRS and CDR2 YFSETQ. The CDR3 sequence is 15 residues long. The ends lost 4 bases at V and 5 bases at J; junction bases unmatched: 11. The table came from immunoSEQ multiplex PCR; TCRdb's copy has only in-frame clones and leaves some out. The sample has fewer than 150,000 clones, approximately 88% seen once. The genes are TRBV5-1 and TRBJ2-7; TRBD1 agrees at 8 bases. This TCR came from a man younger than 30 in good health and CMV-seronegative. The sequenced material came from PBMCs. The DNA for the CDR3 is TGCGCCAGCAGCCCCATGACAGGGGTTCAGGACGAGCAGTACTTC. Amino acid sequence: CASSPMTGVQDEQYF.